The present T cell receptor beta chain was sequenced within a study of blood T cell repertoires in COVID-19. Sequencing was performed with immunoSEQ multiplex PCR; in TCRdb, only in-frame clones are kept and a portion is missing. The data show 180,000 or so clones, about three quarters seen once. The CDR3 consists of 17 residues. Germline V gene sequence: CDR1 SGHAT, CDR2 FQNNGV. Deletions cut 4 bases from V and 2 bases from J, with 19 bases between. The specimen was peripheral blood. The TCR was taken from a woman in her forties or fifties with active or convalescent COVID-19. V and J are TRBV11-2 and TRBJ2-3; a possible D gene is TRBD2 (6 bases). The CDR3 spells CASSSEQRVLDTDTQYF. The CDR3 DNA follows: TGTGCCAGCAGCTCCGAGCAGCGGGTTCTGGACACAGATACGCAGTATTTT.